The T cell receptor (beta chain) described here comes from a study of OX40 agonist ivuxolimab in advanced cancers. Whole-study context: In this cohort, patients received ivuxolimab, an agonistic anti-OX40 (CD134) antibody. People in dose escalation had one of these cancers: hepatocellular carcinoma, melanoma, renal cell or head and neck cancer. Participants averaged approximately 61 years of age (range about 23 to 80) and were around 85% male.

If patients had autoimmune disease history or systemic immunosuppression, they were excluded. Produced via immunoSEQ multiplex PCR; TCRdb's table is partial and in-frame only. The sample lists tens of thousands of clones; 70% to 90% were seen once. The TCR originated in an adult with an advanced solid tumor such as melanoma, head and neck, liver or kidney cancer. The sample consisted of CD4+ or CD8+ T cells sorted from blood, taken in a trial of the OX40 agonist ivuxolimab.

CDR3 loop: CASSLGSPWGEQYF. CDR3 nucleotide sequence: TGTGCCAGCAGTTTAGGGTCTCCATGGGGCGAGCAGTACTTC. The chain joins TRBV27 to TRBJ2-7; D is unclear. Looked up from germline, CDR1 is MNHEY and CDR2 is SMNVEV (reference sequence). With 2 bases removed from V and 6 bases from J, the gap between germline ends came to 14 bases. The CDR3 is 14 residues long.